This entry lists 6 T cell receptor beta chains sequenced from one sample in a study of Ad26.COV2.S vaccination and SARS-CoV-2 variants. Libraries were prepared by immunoSEQ multiplex PCR; TCRdb keeps only in-frame clonotypes and omits some of them. The sample includes approximately 240,000 clones, roughly 88% of them seen just once. Indicated treatment: some 20 received Ad26.COV2.S at low or high dose, single or two shots; a few received placebo; per-sample allocation not given. Sample collection was performed on day 63 after the first vaccine or placebo injection. Sequences were derived from peripheral blood, sampled in a trial of Ad26.COV2.S vaccine versus placebo. The receptors here all came from a person between 18 and 59 years old who received the Ad26.COV2.S COVID-19 vaccine or a placebo.

CDR3 nucleotides: TGTGCCAGCAGCGTAAGCGGGAGGCTCCTTGGGGAGACCCAGTACTTC. Translating gives CASSVSGRLLGETQYF. This chain joins TRBV9 and TRBJ2-5; 9 bases match TRBD2. The CDR3 sequence is 16 residues long. V was pared by 1 base and J by 5 bases, with 9 bases of the junction left unmatched. Germline assignment: CDR1 SGDLS and CDR2 YYNGEE.

This clone turned up a few times. The chain joins TRBV6-5 to TRBJ1-2, with 12 bases that match TRBD1. J lost 8 bases, V lost 7 bases, and 8 bases had no gene match. Germline V gene lookup returns CDR1 MNHEY and CDR2 SVGAGI. The CDR3 is made up of 14 amino acids. The CDR3 coding sequence is TGTGCCAGCACCCACGGGACAGGGGGCTGGGGCTACACCTTC. Translating it yields CASTHGTGGWGYTF.

The chain is built from TRBV6-5 and TRBJ1-2, with D possibly being TRBD1 (5 bases). This CDR3 is built from 14 residues. V lost 6 bases and J lost 8, with 19 bases in between. The germline CDR1 and CDR2 sequences are MNHEY and SVGAGI. The CDR3 sequence: CASRLTDRAGGYTF. CDR3 DNA: TGTGCCAGCAGACTTACCGACAGAGCAGGAGGCTACACCTTC.

V usage is TRBV5-4 and J usage is TRBJ2-3, with 8 bases fitting TRBD1. CDR3 length: 14 residues. The V gene end was trimmed by 4 bases and the J gene end by 5 bases; junction bases not matched to a gene: 6. Germline V gene sequence: CDR1 SGHNT, CDR2 YYREEE (reference sequence). CDR3 sequence reads: CASSQGQGRDTQYF. In DNA form, the CDR3 reads TGTGCCAGCAGCCAAGGACAGGGAAGAGATACGCAGTATTTT. The full variable domain, completed using reference TRBV5-4 and TRBJ2-3, is ETGVTQSPTHLIKTRGQQVTLRCSSQSGHNTVSWYQQALGQGPQFIFQYYREEENGRGNFPPRFSGLQFPNYSSELNVNALELDDSALYLCASSQGQGRDTQYFGPGTRLTVL.

This clone was picked up one time. The chain carries TRBV29-1 and TRBJ2-3, with TRBD1 as a possible D gene (7 bases). This CDR3 has 13 amino acids. CDR1 and CDR2 from the germline V gene are SQVTM and ANQGSEA. V lost 6 bases and J 6 bases, leaving 16 bases between the germline ends. CDR3 protein: CSVRWRGLDTQYF. CDR3 sequence (DNA): TGCAGCGTGCGGTGGAGGGGGCTTGATACGCAGTATTTT.

This clone has a single count. The V gene is TRBV4-1, the J gene TRBJ1-1; D not resolved. This CDR3 contains 16 residues. V gave up 0 bases and J gave up 0 bases, with 11 bases separating them. The germline gives CDR1 MGHRA, CDR2 YSYEKL. CDR3 loop: CASSQDLLGMNTEAFF. The CDR3, as DNA: TGCGCCAGCAGCCAAGATCTTCTGGGAATGAACACTGAAGCTTTCTTT.